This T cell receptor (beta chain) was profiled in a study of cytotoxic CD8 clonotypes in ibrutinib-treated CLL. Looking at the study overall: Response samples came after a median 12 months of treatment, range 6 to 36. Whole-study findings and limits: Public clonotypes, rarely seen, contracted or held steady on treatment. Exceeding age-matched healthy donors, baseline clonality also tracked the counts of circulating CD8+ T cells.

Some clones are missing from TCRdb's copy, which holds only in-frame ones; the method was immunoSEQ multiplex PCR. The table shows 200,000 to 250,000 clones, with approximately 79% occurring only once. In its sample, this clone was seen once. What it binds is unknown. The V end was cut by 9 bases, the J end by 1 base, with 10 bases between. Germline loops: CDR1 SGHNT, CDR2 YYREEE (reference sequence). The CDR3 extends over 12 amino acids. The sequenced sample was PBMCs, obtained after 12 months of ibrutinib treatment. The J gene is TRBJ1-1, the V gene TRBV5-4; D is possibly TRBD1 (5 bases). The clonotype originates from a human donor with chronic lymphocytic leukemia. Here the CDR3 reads CATSQGNTEAFF. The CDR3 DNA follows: TGTGCCACCTCCCAGGGGAACACTGAAGCTTTCTTT.